These 9 T cell receptor beta chains share one sample of origin, sequenced in a study of a mutant IDH1 vaccine in newly diagnosed glioma. Time point here: week 11, during vaccination. Each dose delivered 300 ug of mutant IDH1 20-mer peptide subcutaneously with imiquimod. The antigens for these receptors are not known. Clones were sequenced by immunoSEQ multiplex PCR, and TCRdb holds only the in-frame ones, with some missing. The sample carries 55,000 to 65,000 clones, approximately 80% recorded once. Sequencing used PBMCs, obtained from a glioma patient whose treatment included an IDH1 peptide vaccine. Receptors were obtained from a young man with glioma.

The chain combines TRBV29-1 with TRBJ2-4, with D possibly matching TRBD1 (6 bases). CDR1 is SQVTM and CDR2 is ANQGSEA in the germline V gene. CDR3 length equals 12 residues. V lost 2 bases and J lost 9, with 11 bases in between. CDR3 nucleotides: TGCAGCGTTGAACAGGGGTCAGGCATTCAGTACTTC. Its translation: CSVEQGSGIQYF.

By sample fraction, this clone is medium-sized. The chain has TRBV7-9 and TRBJ1-1; a possible D gene is TRBD1 (5 bases). V lost 6 bases, J lost 6 bases, and 8 bases lay in between. The CDR3 has 11 amino acids. The germline gives CDR1 SEHNR, CDR2 FQNEAQ (reference sequence). CDR3 DNA: TGTGCCAGCAGAAAGACAGCTGAAGCTTTCTTT. The encoded protein is CASRKTAEAFF.

The chain carries TRBV4-1 and TRBJ2-1; 10 positions match TRBD2. Germline V gives CDR1 MGHRA, CDR2 YSYEKL. The ends lost 4 bases at V and 0 bases at J; junction bases unmatched: 3. This CDR3 comprises 16 residues. The CDR3 region is CASSPLAGPSYNEQFF. As DNA, the CDR3 is TGCGCCAGCAGCCCACTAGCGGGGCCCTCCTACAATGAGCAGTTCTTC.

This chain links TRBV28 with TRBJ2-2; the D gene could be TRBD1 or TRBD2 (5 bases each). Trimming pared 5 bases from V and 1 base from J, leaving 14 bases between. This CDR3 region has 16 residues. The germline CDR1 and CDR2 sequences are MDHEN and SYDVKM. The CDR3 DNA reads as TGTGCCAGCAGTCCCGGGACGGGTATGAACACCGGGGAGCTGTTTTTT. As protein: CASSPGTGMNTGELFF. Complete variable domain (other parts from reference TRBV28 and TRBJ2-2): DVKVTQSSRYLVKRTGEKVFLECVQDMDHENMFWYRQDPGLGLRLIYFSYDVKMKEKGDIPEGYSVSREKKERFSLILESASTNQTSMYLCASSPGTGMNTGELFFGEGSRLTVL.

V gene TRBV2 combines with J gene TRBJ2-7, with D hard to call. The CDR3 length is 15 residues. CDR1 and CDR2 (germline): SNHLY, FYNNEI. V was cut by 1 base and J by 4 bases, with 14 bases left in between. This CDR3 is CASSEGVGNSYEQYF. CDR3 nucleotide sequence: TGTGCCAGCAGTGAAGGGGTTGGGAACTCTTACGAGCAGTACTTC. Filled out from reference TRBV2 and TRBJ2-7, the complete variable domain reads EPEVTQTPSHQVTQMGQEVILRCVPISNHLYFYWYRQILGQKVEFLVSFYNNEISEKSEIFDDQFSVERPDGSNFTLKIRSTKLEDSAMYFCASSEGVGNSYEQYFGPGTRLTVT.

The rearrangement joins TRBV29-1 to TRBJ2-7; TRBD1 aligns across 11 bases. This CDR3 comprises 14 residues. The V and J ends lost 7 bases and 3 bases, in that order; junction bases with no gene match: 8. CDR1 and CDR2 from the germline V gene are SQVTM and ANQGSEA. CDR3 residues: CSARTGGKSYEQYF. The CDR3, as DNA: TGCAGCGCTAGGACAGGGGGCAAGAGCTACGAGCAGTACTTC.

This rearrangement joins TRBV30 to TRBJ1-2; no reliable D call. Trimming stripped 4 bases from V and 4 bases from J, with 13 bases between. This CDR3 comprises 13 residues. Per germline, CDR1 GTSNPN and CDR2 SVGIG (reference sequence). CDR3 residues: CAWIGGFRYGYTF. In DNA, the CDR3 is TGTGCCTGGATTGGTGGCTTCCGCTATGGCTACACCTTC.

The chain couples TRBV6-6 to TRBJ2-7; a weak D match, TRBD1 (6 bases). CDR3 length equals 13 residues. In germline, CDR1 is MNHNY, CDR2 SVGAGI (reference sequence). With 5 bases removed from V and 3 bases from J, the gap between germline ends came to 11 bases. CDR3 protein: CASSLGTNYEQYF. CDR3 sequence (DNA): TGTGCCAGCAGTCTCGGGACAAACTACGAGCAGTACTTC.

CDR3 loop: CATSREGAENTEAFF. CDR3 nucleotide sequence: TGTGCCACCAGCAGAGAGGGGGCCGAGAACACTGAAGCTTTCTTT. This chain connects TRBV15 to TRBJ1-1, with D possibly being TRBD1 (6 bases). There are 15 residues in the CDR3. The germline gives CDR1 LNHNV, CDR2 YYDKDF (reference sequence). V lost 0 bases, J lost 1 base, and 9 bases lay in between.